This T cell receptor beta chain was profiled in a study of graft-versus-host responses after intestinal transplantation. Proliferating CFSE-low CD3+CD4+ and CD3+CD8+ responders were sorted after the reaction. This clone was detected a few times. The CDR3 is made up of 14 amino acids. The germline V gene has CDR1 LNHDA and CDR2 SQIVND (reference sequence). The V and J ends lost 1 base and 9 bases respectively, with 13 bases between them. Method: immunoSEQ multiplex PCR; TCRdb's copy keeps in-frame clones and lacks some. The repertoire has some 4,400 clones, about a quarter of them found once; the top ten carry 4% to 6%. Study-level results: Within the allografts of patients who had graft-donor T cell macrochimerism, graft-versus-host to host-versus-graft clonal ratios were high.

V usage is TRBV19 and J usage is TRBJ1-5; no definite D call. This clonotype was sampled from a human patient who received an intestinal transplant. This sample comprised alloreactive CD4+ T cells from a mixed lymphocyte reaction culture, obtained before intestinal transplant. Stated subset: CFSE-low proliferating T cells sorted from roughly six-day pre-transplant mixed lymphocyte reaction (GvH or HvG direction). The CDR3 nucleotides are TGTGCCAGTAGTATAGGGACGGGCTTGGGGCCCCAGCATTTT. Its translation: CASSIGTGLGPQHF.